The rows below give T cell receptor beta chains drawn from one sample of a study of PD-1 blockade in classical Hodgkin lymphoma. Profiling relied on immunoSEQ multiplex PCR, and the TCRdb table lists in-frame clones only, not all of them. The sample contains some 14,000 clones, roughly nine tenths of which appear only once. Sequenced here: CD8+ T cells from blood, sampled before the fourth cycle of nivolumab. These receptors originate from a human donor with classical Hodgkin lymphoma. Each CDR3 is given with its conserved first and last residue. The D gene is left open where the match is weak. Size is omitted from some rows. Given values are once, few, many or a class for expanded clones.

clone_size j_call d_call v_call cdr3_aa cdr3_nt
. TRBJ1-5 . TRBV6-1 CASSEGPDPNQPQHF TGTGCCAGCAGTGAAGGGCCGGACCCCAATCAGCCCCAGCATTTT
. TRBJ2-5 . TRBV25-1 CASMGRGETQYF TGTGCCAGCATGGGCCGGGGAGAGACCCAGTACTTC
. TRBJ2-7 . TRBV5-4 CASSLDSPYEQYF TGTGCCAGCAGCTTGGACAGTCCCTACGAGCAGTACTTC
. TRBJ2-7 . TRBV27 CASSFSATHEQYF TGTGCCAGCAGTTTCTCTGCAACCCACGAGCAGTACTTC
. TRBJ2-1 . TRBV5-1 CASSSDWTSYNEQFF TGCGCCAGCAGCTCTGACTGGACCTCCTACAATGAGCAGTTCTTC
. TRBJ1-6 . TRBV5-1 CASRDPSSSYNSPLHF TGCGCCAGCAGGGATCCGTCGAGCTCCTATAATTCACCCCTCCACTTT
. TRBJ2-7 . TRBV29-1 CSVSFDKQYF TGCAGCGTTTCTTTCGATAAGCAGTACTTC
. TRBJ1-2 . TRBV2 CASSEVIALGQSNYGYTF TGTGCCAGCAGTGAAGTCATAGCCCTCGGACAGTCGAACTATGGCTACACCTTC
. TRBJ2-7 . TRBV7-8 CASNTGTLGRSYEQYF TGTGCCAGCAACACCGGGACACTCGGTAGGTCCTACGAGCAGTACTTC
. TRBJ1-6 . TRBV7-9 CASSSGGLSSYNSPLHF TGTGCCAGCAGCTCCGGGGGGCTGAGCTCCTATAATTCACCCCTCCACTTT
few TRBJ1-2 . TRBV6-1 CASSEALQGHYGYTF TGTGCCAGCAGTGAAGCCCTCCAGGGGCACTATGGCTACACCTTC
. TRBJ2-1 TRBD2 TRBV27 CASSSGTSGNYNEQFF TGTGCCAGCAGTTCCGGGACTAGCGGGAACTACAATGAGCAGTTCTTC
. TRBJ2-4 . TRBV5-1 CASSLLPSEAKNIQYF TGCGCCAGCAGCTTGCTCCCCTCAGAAGCCAAAAACATTCAGTACTTC
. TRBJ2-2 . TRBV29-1 CSVDRGHGELFF TGCAGCGTTGATCGGGGGCACGGGGAGCTGTTTTTT
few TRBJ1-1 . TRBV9 CASSVWVDTEAFF TGTGCCAGCAGCGTTTGGGTTGACACTGAAGCTTTCTTT
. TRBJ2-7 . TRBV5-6 CASSLNRRSSYEQYF TGTGCCAGCAGCTTGAACAGGAGAAGCTCCTACGAGCAGTACTTC
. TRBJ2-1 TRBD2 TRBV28 CASSNRDYSYNEQFF TGTGCCAGCAGTAACCGGGACTACTCCTACAATGAGCAGTTCTTC
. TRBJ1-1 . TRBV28 CASSLEGDTEAFF TGTGCCAGCAGTTTAGAAGGGGACACTGAAGCTTTCTTT
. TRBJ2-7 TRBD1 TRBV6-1 CASSQGTGGRGYEQYF TGTGCCAGCAGTCAAGGGACAGGGGGCAGGGGCTACGAGCAGTACTTC
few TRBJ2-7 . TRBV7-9 CASRRDNYEQYF TGTGCCAGCCGGCGTGATAACTACGAGCAGTACTTC
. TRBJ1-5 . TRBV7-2 CASMIRGEGVGPQHF TGTGCCAGCATGATCCGGGGCGAGGGGGTAGGGCCCCAGCATTTT
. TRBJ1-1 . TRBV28 CASSLSNTEAFF TGTGCCAGCAGTTTATCGAACACTGAAGCTTTCTTT
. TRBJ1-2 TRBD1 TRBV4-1 CASSQATGLGGYTF TGCGCCAGCAGCCAAGCGACAGGGCTGGGCGGCTACACCTTC
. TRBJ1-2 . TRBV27 CASSLSMGARGYTF TGTGCCAGCAGTTTATCGATGGGGGCCCGTGGCTACACCTTC